The next 29 T cell receptor beta chains were all read from a single sample in a study of blood T cell repertoires in COVID-19 (dated by TCRdb to between 2020 and 2021). Library preparation employed the immunoSEQ multiplex PCR assay. Imported from immuneACCESS, the table was reduced by TCRdb to in-frame sequences with V and J called. These copies leave out some clones; in studies compared against another copy, an unresolved V gene accounts for under half, and the cause of the remainder is not known. The sample data list some 140,000 clones, and about 86% of these were observed just once. Approximately 8.7% of the sample belongs to the ten largest clones. The sequenced sample was peripheral blood. Receptors were obtained from a woman aged 60-75 years with active or convalescent COVID-19.

The J gene is TRBJ1-3, the V gene TRBV5-1; D unresolved. The germline gives CDR1 SGHRS, CDR2 YFSETQ. Trimming cost V 0 bases and J 3 bases, with 7 bases left between them. This CDR3 is 14 amino acids long. The DNA of the CDR3 is TGCGCCAGCAGCTTGGGACAATTTGGAAACACCATATATTTT. Protein: CASSLGQFGNTIYF.

This clone occurred once. The chain links TRBV29-1 to TRBJ1-1; a possible D gene is TRBD1 (6 bases). This CDR3 has 13 amino acids. V was cut by 5 bases and J by 2 bases, with 12 bases left in between. Germline assignment: CDR1 SQVTM and CDR2 ANQGSEA. This CDR3 is CSVNRDINTEAFF. The CDR3 DNA sequence: TGCAGCGTTAACCGGGACATTAACACTGAAGCTTTCTTT.

The chain uses TRBV18 and TRBJ1-5; no clear D gene. The V gene lost 4 bases and the J gene lost 2 bases, with 12 bases spanning the gap. The CDR3 is made up of 15 amino acids. CDR1 and CDR2 from the germline V gene are KGHSH and LQKENI. In DNA form, the CDR3 reads TGTGCCAGCTCACTTGAGGGATACGGCAATCAGCCCCAGCATTTT. Encoded protein: CASSLEGYGNQPQHF.

The rearrangement uses TRBV3-1 (or the pseudogene TRBV3-2) and TRBJ1-4; tentative D call: TRBD1 (6 bases). From germline, CDR1 is LGHDT and CDR2 YNNKEL (reference sequence). The CDR3 length is 15 residues. Trimming left V 4 bases short and J 5 bases short, with 14 bases between. The CDR3 reads CASSLRGRGNEKLFF. The CDR3 coding sequence is TGTGCCAGCAGCCTAAGGGGGAGGGGAAATGAAAAACTGTTTTTT.

This clone showed up just a few times. The chain joins TRBV3-1 (or the pseudogene TRBV3-2) to TRBJ1-2; D is ambiguous. V shed 3 bases and J shed 4 bases, with 12 bases lying between them. The CDR3 extends over 14 amino acids. Germline assignment: CDR1 LGHDT and CDR2 YNNKEL (reference sequence). Written as DNA, the CDR3 is TGTGCCAGCAGCCACAATCGATACACCTATGGCTACACCTTC. This encodes CASSHNRYTYGYTF.

V and J are TRBV10-3 and TRBJ2-7; tentative D call: TRBD1 (6 bases). V was trimmed by 3 bases and J by 4 bases, leaving 16 bases between them. Per the germline V gene, CDR1 is ENHRY and CDR2 is SYGVKD. The CDR3 is 15 amino acids. CDR3 coding DNA: TGTGCCATCAGTGAAGGACAGCCGTCCCCGTACGAGCAGTACGTC. It specifies CAISEGQPSPYEQYV.

The chain is built from TRBV11-2 and TRBJ1-3, with D perhaps matching TRBD1 (5 bases). V lost 1 base and J lost 1, with 11 bases in between. The CDR3 extends over 16 amino acids. The germline V gene has CDR1 SGHAT and CDR2 FQNNGV. The CDR3 loop is CASSLVRGISGNTIYF. CDR3 bases: TGTGCCAGCAGCTTAGTTCGGGGGATATCTGGAAACACCATATATTTT.

The chain recombines TRBV5-1 with TRBJ2-1; D gene uncertain. From germline, CDR1 is SGHRS and CDR2 YFSETQ. The CDR3 is made up of 16 amino acids. V was clipped by 0 bases and J by 6 bases, with 16 bases between them. CDR3 in DNA: TGCGCCAGCAGCTTGGATGGCATCCAGGTGAGCAATGAGCAGTTCTTC. Protein product: CASSLDGIQVSNEQFF.

The rearrangement uses TRBV27 and TRBJ1-3; D uncertain. Germline CDR1 reads MNHEY; CDR2 reads SMNVEV (reference sequence). CDR3 size: 13 residues. V was shortened by 5 bases and J by 0 bases, with 5 bases between the two germline ends. CDR3 protein: CASSRGSGNTIYF. CDR3 in DNA: TGTGCCAGCAGTCGAGGCTCTGGAAACACCATATATTTT.

This chain uses TRBV3-1 (or the pseudogene TRBV3-2) with TRBJ2-5; the D gene is possibly TRBD1 (6 bases). The germline CDR1 and CDR2 sequences are LGHDT and YNNKEL (reference sequence). Trimming removed 3 bases at V and 2 bases at J, with 10 bases between. The length of the CDR3 is 14 residues. The CDR3 DNA reads as TGTGCCAGCAGCCACCAGACAGGTCAAGAGACCCAGTACTTC. As protein: CASSHQTGQETQYF.

The chain is built from TRBV6-5 and TRBJ2-7; 12 bases are shared with TRBD1. V was pared by 2 bases and J by 2 bases, with 1 base of the junction left unmatched. The CDR3 loop spans 15 amino acids. Germline CDR1 and CDR2: MNHEY and SVGAGI. CDR3: CASSYRDRGPYEQYF. The CDR3 DNA sequence: TGTGCCAGCAGTTACCGGGACAGGGGGCCCTACGAGCAGTACTTC.

The V call is TRBV4-1, the J call TRBJ2-2; 12 bases align to TRBD2. Germline V gives CDR1 MGHRA, CDR2 YSYEKL. The CDR3 has 18 amino acids. Trimming at V came to 2 bases and at J to 1 base, leaving 5 bases not matched to a gene. The CDR3 DNA reads TGCGCCAGCAGCCAACCTTCTAGCGGGGGGGAGAACACCGGGGAGCTGTTTTTT. This encodes CASSQPSSGGENTGELFF.

The CDR3 DNA sequence: TGTGCCAGCAGCCAAGATTGGACAGGGAGAAATTCACCCCTCCACTTT. This sequence encodes CASSQDWTGRNSPLHF. The V call is TRBV3-1 (or the pseudogene TRBV3-2), the J call TRBJ1-6; TRBD1 matches 8 bases. In germline, CDR1 is LGHDT, CDR2 YNNKEL (reference sequence). CDR3 length: 16 amino acids. The trim removed 0 bases at V and 7 bases at J, leaving 5 bases unmatched.

This clone is a singleton in its sample. V is TRBV4-1 and J is TRBJ1-4; 9 bases fit TRBD1. The J segment lost 8 bases and the V segment lost 0 bases, leaving 10 bases of the junction unmatched. Looked up from germline, CDR1 is MGHRA and CDR2 is YSYEKL. This CDR3 region has 17 residues. CDR3 in DNA: TGCGCCAGCAGCCAAGATAGGGCCGGGACAGGGTTCGAAAAACTGTTTTTT. Protein product: CASSQDRAGTGFEKLFF.

The chain recombines TRBV5-8 with TRBJ2-2, with unresolved D. CDR1 and CDR2 from the germline V gene are SGHTS and YDEGEE. This CDR3 is built from 18 residues. V lost 4 bases and J lost 0, with 19 bases in between. The CDR3 reads CASSPYASIPTNTGELFF. In DNA, the CDR3 is TGTGCCAGCAGCCCCTATGCCTCCATACCAACGAACACCGGGGAGCTGTTTTTT.

In the case of this clone: An end of the junction does not agree with germline; a read error may underlie this. J is TRBJ1-5 and V is TRBV2; weak D call: TRBD1 (5 bases). The CDR3 has 14 amino acids. Germline V gives CDR1 SNHLY, CDR2 FYNNEI. CDR3 protein: CASSEGAGRQPQHF. The CDR3, as DNA: TGTGCCAGCAGCGAAGGAGCGGGGCGTCAGCCCCAGCATTTT.

This clone was observed a handful of times. The chain links TRBV5-4 to TRBJ2-3, with TRBD1 matching over 7 bases. V was pared by 0 bases and J by 6 bases, with 7 bases of the junction left unmatched. The CDR3 contains 15 residues. Germline V gene lookup returns CDR1 SGHNT and CDR2 YYREEE (reference sequence). This chain's CDR3 is CASSLDRGLTDTQYF. In DNA form, the CDR3 reads TGTGCCAGCAGCTTGGACAGGGGCCTCACGGATACGCAGTATTTT.

The chain joins TRBV18 to TRBJ2-3; TRBD2 matches 7 bases. The CDR3 runs to 15 residues. Germline V gene sequence: CDR1 KGHSH, CDR2 LQKENI. V shed 3 bases and J 3 bases; nucleotides not matched to a gene: 6. The CDR3 bases are TGTGCCAGCTCACCCGCCGGGCGGGAGACAGATACGCAGTATTTT. It yields the protein CASSPAGRETDTQYF.

The chain has TRBV18 and TRBJ1-2; D is undetermined. The CDR3 is 18 residues long. Germline V CDR1 and CDR2: KGHSH, LQKENI. With 8 bases removed from V and 5 bases from J, the gap between germline ends came to 30 bases. The CDR3 loop reads CASSPPVFSSSLSYGYTF. The DNA for the CDR3 is TGTGCCAGCAGTCCACCTGTCTTTTCCAGTTCCCTGTCATATGGCTACACCTTC.

In its sample, this clone was seen once. V gene TRBV2 combines with J gene TRBJ2-7, with D possibly TRBD1 on 6 matching bases. V lost 4 bases and J 6 bases, leaving 10 bases between the germline ends. The CDR3 contains 12 residues. Per germline, CDR1 SNHLY and CDR2 FYNNEI. For the CDR3, the DNA is TGTGCCAGCAGTGCACAGGGTGCCGAGCAGTACGTC. It encodes CASSAQGAEQYV.

The chain joins TRBV2 to TRBJ1-1; D unclear. Germline CDR1 reads SNHLY; CDR2 reads FYNNEI. This CDR3 is built from 14 residues. The V end lost 4 bases, the J end lost 7 bases, and 16 bases lay between the germline ends. DNA for the CDR3: TGTGCCAGCAGTGTGGTTGTCGCGTCGTTTGAAGCTTTCTTT. It encodes CASSVVVASFEAFF.

The gene calls are TRBV3-1 (or the pseudogene TRBV3-2) and TRBJ2-7; 10 nucleotides line up with TRBD2. V gave up 4 bases and J gave up 0 bases; unmatched junction bases: 18. Per germline, CDR1 LGHDT and CDR2 YNNKEL (reference sequence). This CDR3 has 20 amino acids. CDR3 coding DNA: TGTGCCAGCAGCCCAAGGATCCTCCTCGTTCTAGCGGGAGACTCCTACGAGCAGTACTTC. This codes for CASSPRILLVLAGDSYEQYF.

The chain employs TRBV6-6 and TRBJ1-5, with D tentatively TRBD1 (6 bases). The CDR3 spans 13 residues. Germline V gives CDR1 MNHNY, CDR2 SVGAGI (reference sequence). V was shortened by 6 bases and J by 3 bases, with 9 bases between the two germline ends. This CDR3 reads CASSRQDNQPQHF. CDR3 DNA: TGTGCCAGCAGCCGACAGGACAATCAGCCCCAGCATTTT.

This chain connects TRBV28 to TRBJ1-3; D unresolved. Germline lookup yields CDR1 MDHEN and CDR2 SYDVKM. Between the trimmed V and J ends, which lost 4 bases and 4 bases, there was a span of 8 bases. The CDR3 sequence is 13 residues long. CDR3 sequence (DNA): TGTGCCAGCAGTTCTCTCAGGGGAAACACCATATATTTT. Translation: CASSSLRGNTIYF.

Here the CDR3 reads CASSIRTNQPQHF. CDR3 sequence (DNA): TGTGCCAGTAGTATCAGGACTAATCAGCCCCAGCATTTT. The chain has TRBV19 and TRBJ1-5; D not certain. From germline, CDR1 is LNHDA and CDR2 SQIVND (reference sequence). CDR3 size: 13 residues. V was trimmed by 3 bases and J by 4 bases, leaving 7 bases between them.

This rearrangement joins TRBV28 to TRBJ1-4, with 7 bases fitting TRBD1. The CDR3 loop spans 14 amino acids. V lost 6 bases and J lost 10; bases outside the gene matches: 11. CDR1 is MDHEN and CDR2 is SYDVKM in the germline V gene. Here the CDR3 reads CASRRQGEQIKLFF. CDR3 DNA sequence: TGTGCCAGCAGACGACAGGGAGAACAGATAAAACTGTTTTTT.

The chain carries TRBV6-5 and TRBJ1-5, with 8 positions matching TRBD1. J lost 1 base, V lost 6 bases, and 5 bases had no gene match. There are 15 residues in the CDR3. CDR1 and CDR2 from the germline V gene are MNHEY and SVGAGI. The CDR3 protein is CASSRQGISNQPQHF. The CDR3 coding sequence is TGTGCCAGCAGCCGACAGGGGATCAGCAATCAGCCCCAGCATTTT.

Only a few counts were recorded for this clone. The chain has TRBV5-4 and TRBJ2-7; 8 positions agree with TRBD2. With V trimmed by 3 bases and J by 2 bases, 13 bases remained unmatched. From germline, CDR1 is SGHNT and CDR2 YYREEE (reference sequence). The CDR3 covers 17 residues. CDR3 in DNA: TGTGCCAGCAGCTCGCGCGGGGGCGGGAGGTGGACCTACGAGCAGTACTTC. Protein sequence: CASSSRGGGRWTYEQYF.

The chain recombines TRBV28 with TRBJ2-5; a weak D match, TRBD2 (5 bases). The CDR3 runs to 14 residues. The germline V and J ends were trimmed by 6 bases and 3 bases, with 14 bases remaining between them. Germline V lookup: CDR1 MDHEN, CDR2 SYDVKM. CDR3 sequence reads: CASSSGPREETQYF. CDR3 in DNA: TGTGCCAGCAGCTCGGGCCCGAGGGAAGAGACCCAGTACTTC.